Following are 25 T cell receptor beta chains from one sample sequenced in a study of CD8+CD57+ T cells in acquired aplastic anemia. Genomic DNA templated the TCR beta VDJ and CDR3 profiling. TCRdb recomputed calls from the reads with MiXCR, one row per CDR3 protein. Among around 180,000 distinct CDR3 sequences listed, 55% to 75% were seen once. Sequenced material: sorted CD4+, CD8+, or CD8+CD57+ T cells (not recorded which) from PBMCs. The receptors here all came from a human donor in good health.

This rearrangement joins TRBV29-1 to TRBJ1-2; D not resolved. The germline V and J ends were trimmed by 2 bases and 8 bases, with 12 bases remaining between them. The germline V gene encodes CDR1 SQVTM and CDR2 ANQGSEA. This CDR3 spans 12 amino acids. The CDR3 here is CSVETDKHGYTF. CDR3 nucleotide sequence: TGCAGCGTTGAAACCGACAAACACGGCTACACCTTC. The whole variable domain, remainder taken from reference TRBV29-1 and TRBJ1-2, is SAVISQKPSRDICQRGTSLTIQCQVDSQVTMMFWYRQQPGQSLTLIATANQGSEATYESGFVIDKFPISRPNLTFSTLTVSNMSPEDSSIYLCSVETDKHGYTFGSGTRLTVV.

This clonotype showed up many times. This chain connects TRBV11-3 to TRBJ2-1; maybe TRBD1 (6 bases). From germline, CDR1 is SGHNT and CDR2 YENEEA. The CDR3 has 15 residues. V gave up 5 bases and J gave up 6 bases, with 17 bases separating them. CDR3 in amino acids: CASSPTGSWGNEQFF. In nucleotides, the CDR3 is TGTGCCAGCAGCCCTACAGGGAGCTGGGGCAATGAGCAGTTCTTC.

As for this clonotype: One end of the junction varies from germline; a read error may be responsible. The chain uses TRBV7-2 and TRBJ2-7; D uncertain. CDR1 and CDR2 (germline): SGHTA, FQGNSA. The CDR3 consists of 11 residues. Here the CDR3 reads CASSLSYEQDF. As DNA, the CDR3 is TGTGCCAGCAGCCTCTCCTACGAGCAGGACTTC.

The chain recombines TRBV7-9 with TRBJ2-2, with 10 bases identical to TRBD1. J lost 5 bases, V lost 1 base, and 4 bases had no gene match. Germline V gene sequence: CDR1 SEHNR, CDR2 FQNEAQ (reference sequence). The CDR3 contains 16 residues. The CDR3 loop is CASSLGPGQGTGELFF. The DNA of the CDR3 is TGTGCCAGCAGCTTAGGCCCGGGACAGGGGACCGGGGAGCTGTTTTTT.

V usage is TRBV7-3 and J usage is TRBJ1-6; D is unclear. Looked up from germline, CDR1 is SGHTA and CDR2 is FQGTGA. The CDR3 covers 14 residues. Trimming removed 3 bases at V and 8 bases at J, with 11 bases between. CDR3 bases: TGTGCCAGCAGCTTTAAAGGGCAACATTCACCCCTCCACTTT. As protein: CASSFKGQHSPLHF.

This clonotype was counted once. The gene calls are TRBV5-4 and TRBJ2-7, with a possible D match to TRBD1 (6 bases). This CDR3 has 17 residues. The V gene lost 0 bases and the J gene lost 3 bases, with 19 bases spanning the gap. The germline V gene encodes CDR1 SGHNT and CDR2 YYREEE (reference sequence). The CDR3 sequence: CASSLGSRGPRGYEQYF. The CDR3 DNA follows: TGTGCCAGCAGCTTGGGGAGCAGGGGTCCACGTGGCTACGAGCAGTACTTC.

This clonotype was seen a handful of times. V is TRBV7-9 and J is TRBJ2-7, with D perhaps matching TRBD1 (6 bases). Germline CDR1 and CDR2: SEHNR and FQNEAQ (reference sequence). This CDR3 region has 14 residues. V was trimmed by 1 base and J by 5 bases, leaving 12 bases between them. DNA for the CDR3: TGTGCCAGCAGCTTAGAGCCAGGGGTGGACGAGCAGTACTTC. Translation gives CASSLEPGVDEQYF. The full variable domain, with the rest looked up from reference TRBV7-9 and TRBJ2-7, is DTGVSQNPRHKITKRGQNVTFRCDPISEHNRLYWYRQTLGQGPEFLTYFQNEAQLEKSRLLSDRFSAERPKGSFSTLEIQRTEQGDSAMYLCASSLEPGVDEQYFGPGTRLTVT.

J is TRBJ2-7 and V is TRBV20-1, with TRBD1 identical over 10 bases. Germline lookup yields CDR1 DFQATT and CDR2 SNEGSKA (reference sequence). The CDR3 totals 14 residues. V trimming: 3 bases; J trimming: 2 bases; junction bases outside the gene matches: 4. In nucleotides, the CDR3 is TGCAGTGCTAGGGGACAGGGGATAACCTACGAGCAGTACTTC. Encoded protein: CSARGQGITYEQYF.

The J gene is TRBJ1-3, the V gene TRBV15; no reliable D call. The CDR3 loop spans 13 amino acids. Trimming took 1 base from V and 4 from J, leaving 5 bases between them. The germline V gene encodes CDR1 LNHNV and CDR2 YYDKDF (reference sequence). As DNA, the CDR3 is TGTGCCACCAGCAGAGGGGCGGGAAACACCATATATTTT. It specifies CATSRGAGNTIYF.

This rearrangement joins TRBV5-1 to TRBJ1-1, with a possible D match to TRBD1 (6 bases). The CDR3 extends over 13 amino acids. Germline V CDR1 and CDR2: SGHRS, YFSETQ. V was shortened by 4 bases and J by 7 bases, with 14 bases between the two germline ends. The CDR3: CASSGPSRGEAFF. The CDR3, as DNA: TGCGCCAGCAGCGGGCCGTCCAGGGGTGAAGCTTTCTTT. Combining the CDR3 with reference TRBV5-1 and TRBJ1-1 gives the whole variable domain KAGVTQTPRYLIKTRGQQVTLSCSPISGHRSVSWYQQTPGQGLQFLFEYFSETQRNKGNFPGRFSGRQFSNSRSEMNVSTLELGDSALYLCASSGPSRGEAFFGQGTRLTVV.

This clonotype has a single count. CDR3 loop: CSASLSTGELFF. CDR3 coding DNA: TGCAGTGCTAGCCTAAGCACCGGGGAGCTGTTTTTT. The V and J genes are TRBV20-1 and TRBJ2-2; D not resolved. V lost 3 bases to trimming and J lost 4 bases, with 6 bases between them. The CDR3 loop spans 12 amino acids. Per the germline V gene, CDR1 is DFQATT and CDR2 is SNEGSKA (reference sequence).

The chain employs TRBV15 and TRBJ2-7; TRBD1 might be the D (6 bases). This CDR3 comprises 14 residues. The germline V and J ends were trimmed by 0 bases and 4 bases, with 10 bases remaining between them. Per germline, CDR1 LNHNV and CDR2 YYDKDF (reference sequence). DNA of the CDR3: TGTGCCACCAGCAGAGATCTGGGACATTACGAGCAGTACTTC. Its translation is CATSRDLGHYEQYF.

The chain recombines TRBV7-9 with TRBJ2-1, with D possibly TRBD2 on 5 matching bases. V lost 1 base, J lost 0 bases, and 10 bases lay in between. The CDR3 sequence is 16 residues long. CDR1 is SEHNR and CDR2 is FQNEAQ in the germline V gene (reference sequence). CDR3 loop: CASSLERVYSYNEQFF. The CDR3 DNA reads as TGTGCCAGCAGCTTAGAGAGGGTCTACTCCTACAATGAGCAGTTCTTC.

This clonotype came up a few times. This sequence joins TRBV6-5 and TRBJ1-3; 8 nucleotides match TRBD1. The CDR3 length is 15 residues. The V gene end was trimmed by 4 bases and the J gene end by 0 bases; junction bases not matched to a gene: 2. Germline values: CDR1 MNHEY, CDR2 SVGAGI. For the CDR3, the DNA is TGTGCCAGCAGTTCCACAGGGGGCTCTGGAAACACCATATATTTT. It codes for CASSSTGGSGNTIYF.

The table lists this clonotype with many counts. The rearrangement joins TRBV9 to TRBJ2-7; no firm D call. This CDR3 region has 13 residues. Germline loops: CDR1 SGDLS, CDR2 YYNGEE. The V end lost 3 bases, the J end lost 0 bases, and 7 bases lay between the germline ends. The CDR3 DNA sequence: TGTGCCAGCAGCGCGCCTAACTCCTACGAGCAGTACTTC. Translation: CASSAPNSYEQYF.

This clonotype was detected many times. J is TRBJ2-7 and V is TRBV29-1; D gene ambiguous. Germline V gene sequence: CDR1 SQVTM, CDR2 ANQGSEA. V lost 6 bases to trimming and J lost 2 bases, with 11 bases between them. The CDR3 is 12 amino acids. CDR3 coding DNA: TGCAGCGTAAAGGGCGGTCCCTACGAGCAGTACTTC. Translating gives CSVKGGPYEQYF.

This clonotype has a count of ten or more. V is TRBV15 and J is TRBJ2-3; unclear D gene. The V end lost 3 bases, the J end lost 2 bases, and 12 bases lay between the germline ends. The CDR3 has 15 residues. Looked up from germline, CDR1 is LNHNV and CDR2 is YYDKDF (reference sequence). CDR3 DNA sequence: TGTGCCACCAGCAGGACGGCCGCCCTCACAGATACGCAGTATTTT. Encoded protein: CATSRTAALTDTQYF.

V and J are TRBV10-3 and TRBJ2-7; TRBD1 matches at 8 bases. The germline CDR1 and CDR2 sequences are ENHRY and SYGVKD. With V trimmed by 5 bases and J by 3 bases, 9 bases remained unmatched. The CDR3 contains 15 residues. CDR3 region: CAISIPGQENYEQYF. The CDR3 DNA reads TGTGCCATCAGTATACCGGGACAGGAGAACTACGAGCAGTACTTC.

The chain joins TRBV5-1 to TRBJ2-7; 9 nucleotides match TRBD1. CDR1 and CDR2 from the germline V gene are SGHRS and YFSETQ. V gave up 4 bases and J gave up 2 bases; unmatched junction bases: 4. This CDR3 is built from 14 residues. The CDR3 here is CASSRTGGAYEQYF. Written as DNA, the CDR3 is TGCGCCAGCAGCCGCACAGGGGGCGCCTACGAGCAGTACTTC. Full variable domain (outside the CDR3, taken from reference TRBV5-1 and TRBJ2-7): KAGVTQTPRYLIKTRGQQVTLSCSPISGHRSVSWYQQTPGQGLQFLFEYFSETQRNKGNFPGRFSGRQFSNSRSEMNVSTLELGDSALYLCASSRTGGAYEQYFGPGTRLTVT.

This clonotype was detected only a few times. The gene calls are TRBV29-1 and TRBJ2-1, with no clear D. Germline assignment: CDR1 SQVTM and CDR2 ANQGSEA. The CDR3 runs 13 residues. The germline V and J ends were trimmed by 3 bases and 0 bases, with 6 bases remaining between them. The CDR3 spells CSVDSSSYNEQFF. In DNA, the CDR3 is TGCAGCGTTGACAGCAGCTCCTACAATGAGCAGTTCTTC.

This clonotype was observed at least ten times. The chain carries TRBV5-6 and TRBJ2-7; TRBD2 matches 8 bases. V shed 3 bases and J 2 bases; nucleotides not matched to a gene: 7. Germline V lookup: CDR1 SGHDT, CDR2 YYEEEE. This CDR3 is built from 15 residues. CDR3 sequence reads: CASSYSGRGTYEQYF. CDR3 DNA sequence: TGTGCCAGCAGCTACAGCGGGAGAGGCACCTACGAGCAGTACTTC.

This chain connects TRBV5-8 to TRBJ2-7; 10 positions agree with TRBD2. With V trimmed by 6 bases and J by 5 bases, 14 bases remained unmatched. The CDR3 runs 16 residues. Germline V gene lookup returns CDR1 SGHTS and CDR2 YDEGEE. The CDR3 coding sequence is TGTGCCAGCAATAGGGGGACGGGACTAGCGACTGACGAGCAGTACTTC. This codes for CASNRGTGLATDEQYF.

CDR3 in amino acids: CATRQVVASGNTIYF. The CDR3 DNA reads TGTGCCACCAGACAGGTGGTGGCTTCTGGAAACACCATATATTTT. The chain combines TRBV19 with TRBJ1-3, with D tentatively TRBD1 (6 bases). With 10 bases removed from V and 1 base from J, the gap between germline ends came to 17 bases. The germline V gene encodes CDR1 LNHDA and CDR2 SQIVND (reference sequence). CDR3 length: 15 amino acids.

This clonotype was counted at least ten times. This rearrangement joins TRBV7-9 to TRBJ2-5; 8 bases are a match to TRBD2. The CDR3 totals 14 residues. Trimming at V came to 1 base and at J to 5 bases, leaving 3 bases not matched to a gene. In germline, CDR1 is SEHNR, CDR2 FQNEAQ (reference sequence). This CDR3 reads CASSLGLAGETQYF. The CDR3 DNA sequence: TGTGCCAGCAGCTTAGGCCTAGCGGGTGAGACCCAGTACTTC.

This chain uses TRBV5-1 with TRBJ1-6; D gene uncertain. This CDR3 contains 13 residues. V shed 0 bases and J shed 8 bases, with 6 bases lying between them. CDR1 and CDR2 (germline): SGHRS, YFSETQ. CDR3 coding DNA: TGCGCCAGCAGCTTGGCACCGGATTCACCCCTCCACTTT. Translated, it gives CASSLAPDSPLHF.